Listed here are 2 T cell receptor beta chains from one sample, sequenced in a study of spatial heterogeneity in lung cancer. Time point in this sample: blood at routine non-recurrence follow-up after resection. MiXCR, applied by TCRdb to the 5' RACE reads, yields one record per CDR3 protein. This table holds 110,000 or so distinct CDR3 sequences, approximately 10% found once. The input for sequencing was PBMCs, taken at follow-up. Receptor source: a female donor with early-stage non-small cell lung cancer.

The V gene is TRBV5-1, the J gene TRBJ1-1; D is ambiguous. Trimming cost V 0 bases and J 3 bases, with 6 bases left between them. Germline V gene lookup returns CDR1 SGHRS and CDR2 YFSETQ. There are 13 residues in the CDR3. CDR3 coding DNA: TGCGCCAGCAGCTTGGATAGGTACACTGAAGCTTTCTTT. This sequence encodes CASSLDRYTEAFF. Looking up the rest from reference TRBV5-1 and TRBJ1-1 gives the full variable domain: KAGVTQTPRYLIKTRGQQVTLSCSPISGHRSVSWYQQTPGQGLQFLFEYFSETQRNKGNFPGRFSGRQFSNSRSEMNVSTLELGDSALYLCASSLDRYTEAFFGQGTRLTVV.

This clonotype has a handful of counts. V is TRBV7-9 and J is TRBJ2-7, with D unclear. Germline assignment: CDR1 SEHNR and CDR2 FQNEAQ (reference sequence). The CDR3 has 14 amino acids. V was shortened by 2 bases and J by 0 bases, with 8 bases between the two germline ends. The CDR3 reads CASSLRTASYEQYF. CDR3 sequence (DNA): TGTGCCAGCAGCTTACGAACGGCCTCCTACGAGCAGTACTTC.